Listed below are T cell receptor beta chains from one sample, sequenced in a study of OX40 agonist ivuxolimab in advanced cancers. Profiled with immunoSEQ multiplex PCR; TCRdb holds only in-frame clones, not every one. The sample consists of tens of thousands of clones, around four fifths of them appearing once. The sample in question was CD4+ or CD8+ T cells sorted from blood, obtained in a trial of the OX40 agonist ivuxolimab. These receptors were obtained from an adult with an advanced solid tumor such as melanoma, head and neck, liver or kidney cancer. The CDR3 runs from the conserved cysteine through the conserved F or W. A D gene is named only where the DNA matches it firmly. A row's size may be missing; if present it is once, few, many or a size class.

clone_size d_call j_call v_call cdr3_aa cdr3_nt
- - TRBJ2-2 TRBV18 CASSPDRTGELFF TGTGCCAGCTCACCCGACCGCACCGGGGAGCTGTTTTTT
once - TRBJ2-2 TRBV19 CASSWQGSGGELFF TGTGCCAGTAGTTGGCAGGGTTCGGGCGGGGAGCTGTTTTTT
- - TRBJ1-1 TRBV10-2 CASHGTENTEAFF TGCGCCAGTCACGGGACCGAAAACACTGAAGCTTTCTTT
few - TRBJ1-2 TRBV28 CASSLGVTSYTF TGTGCCAGCAGTTTGGGGGTAACTAGCTACACCTTC
once TRBD1 TRBJ1-4 TRBV2 CASSVRDRGRTNEKLFF TGTGCCAGCAGTGTTAGGGACAGGGGAAGAACTAATGAAAAACTGTTTTTT
few TRBD2 TRBJ2-5 TRBV5-5 CASSRAGGAETQYF TGTGCCAGCAGCCGAGCGGGAGGGGCGGAGACCCAGTACTTC
- - TRBJ2-2 TRBV7-6 CASSPNQNTGELFF TGTGCCAGCAGCCCTAACCAGAACACCGGGGAGCTGTTTTTT
- - TRBJ2-2 TRBV15 CATSSSQVFTGELFF TGTGCCACCAGCAGTTCACAGGTTTTCACCGGGGAGCTGTTTTTT
- - TRBJ1-1 TRBV7-8 CASSLAGRTEAFF TGTGCCAGCAGCTTAGCGGGGAGAACTGAAGCTTTCTTT
- - TRBJ2-5 TRBV14 CASSHPGTQETQYF TGTGCCAGCAGCCACCCCGGGACACAAGAGACCCAGTACTTC
- - TRBJ2-5 TRBV7-3 CASSLIGGKETQYF TGTGCCAGCAGCTTAATAGGCGGCAAAGAGACCCAGTACTTC
- TRBD1 TRBJ1-1 TRBV6-5 CASPQTGMNTEAFF TGTGCCAGCCCCCAGACAGGGATGAACACTGAAGCTTTCTTT
- TRBD1 TRBJ2-7 TRBV6-5 CASRTGSHEQYF TGTGCCAGCAGGACAGGGTCCCACGAGCAGTACTTC
once - TRBJ2-7 TRBV28 CASSLSSSYEQYF TGTGCCAGCAGTTTGAGCAGCTCCTACGAGCAGTACTTC
- - TRBJ2-7 TRBV28 CASSLVGSGVGEQYF TGTGCCAGCAGTTTAGTGGGGTCAGGGGTGGGGGAGCAGTACTTC
- - TRBJ2-5 TRBV7-2 CASSLSLGSWETQYF TGTGCCAGCAGCTTAAGTCTAGGGAGCTGGGAGACCCAGTACTTC
- - TRBJ1-2 TRBV5-1 CASSWGQSGDYGYTF TGCGCCAGCAGCTGGGGGCAGAGCGGGGACTATGGCTACACCTTC
- TRBD1 TRBJ2-5 TRBV27 CASRGTGQGRETQYF TGTGCCAGCAGGGGGACAGGGCAGGGGCGAGAGACCCAGTACTTC
- - TRBJ1-2 TRBV7-2 CASSLEQGRTGYGYTF TGTGCCAGCAGCTTAGAACAGGGTCGTACGGGCTATGGCTACACCTTC
- - TRBJ2-6 TRBV18 CASAATSGANVLTF TGTGCCAGCGCAGCGACCTCTGGGGCCAACGTCCTGACTTTC
- - TRBJ1-4 TRBV6-1 CASSEWDNEKLFF TGTGCCAGCAGTGAATGGGATAATGAAAAACTGTTTTTT
- TRBD2 TRBJ2-5 TRBV4-1 CASKGLAGVRETQYF TGCGCCAGCAAAGGACTAGCGGGAGTCAGAGAGACCCAGTACTTC
- - TRBJ1-1 TRBV5-1 CASKPGGRSSTEAFF TGCGCCAGCAAGCCCGGGGGGAGGAGTTCCACTGAAGCTTTCTTT
- - TRBJ2-3 TRBV11-2 CASSLGGDSRYTDTQYF TGTGCCAGCAGCTTAGGCGGCGACAGCAGGTACACAGATACGCAGTATTTT
- - TRBJ2-5 TRBV10-1 CASSEGPGETQYF TGCGCCAGCAGTGAGGGCCCTGGGGAGACCCAGTACTTC
- - TRBJ2-1 TRBV10-1 CASSEFPTSSYNEQFF TGCGCCAGCAGTGAGTTTCCCACCAGCTCCTACAATGAGCAGTTCTTC
- - TRBJ1-5 TRBV2 CASSLDPGLGGQPQHF TGTGCCAGCAGTTTGGACCCGGGGCTAGGCGGGCAGCCCCAGCATTTT
few - TRBJ2-7 TRBV29-1 CSVVRTASSYEQYF TGCAGCGTTGTCAGGACGGCAAGCTCCTACGAGCAGTACTTC
- TRBD2 TRBJ2-1 TRBV28 CASSSRTSGRLNEQFF TGTGCCAGCAGTTCCCGGACTAGCGGGAGGTTAAATGAGCAGTTCTTC
few - TRBJ2-1 TRBV5-6 CASSLDQRADGEFF TGTGCCAGCAGCTTGGACCAGCGCGCCGACGGGGAGTTCTTC
- TRBD2 TRBJ2-5 TRBV7-2 CASSSGLAGGEEETQYF TGTGCCAGCAGCTCCGGACTAGCGGGAGGGGAGGAGGAGACCCAGTACTTC
once TRBD2 TRBJ2-1 TRBV7-8 CASRPGLAAYNEQFF TGTGCCAGCAGGCCGGGACTAGCCGCCTACAATGAGCAGTTCTTC
- - TRBJ2-2 TRBV30 CAWSVLENTGELFF TGTGCCTGGAGTGTACTTGAGAACACCGGGGAGCTGTTTTTT
once TRBD1 TRBJ2-2 TRBV4-1 CASSATGGAVGELFF TGCGCCAGCAGCGCCACAGGGGGCGCGGTCGGGGAGCTGTTTTTT
- - TRBJ2-1 TRBV7-3 CASSPTGGLGSYNEQFF TGTGCCAGCAGCCCCACAGGAGGCTTAGGCTCCTACAATGAGCAGTTCTTC
few - TRBJ1-5 TRBV9 CASGSGPGNQPQHF TGTGCCAGCGGAAGTGGGCCAGGTAATCAGCCCCAGCATTTT
- - TRBJ1-2 TRBV7-9 CASSYTPQSDGYTF TGTGCCAGCAGCTACACCCCCCAGTCCGATGGCTACACCTTC
- - TRBJ2-7 TRBV20-1 CNRTSSYEQYF TGCAACCGGACATCCTCCTACGAGCAGTACTTC
once - TRBJ1-3 TRBV15 CATSSGMNSGNTIYF TGTGCCACCAGCTCCGGGATGAACTCTGGAAACACCATATATTTT
- TRBD2 TRBJ2-7 TRBV5-4 CASSLGGTSGRGEQYF TGTGCCAGCAGCTTGGGCGGGACTAGCGGGAGGGGCGAGCAGTACTTC
- - TRBJ2-3 TRBV12-5 CASGLDDTQYF TGTGCTAGTGGTTTAGATGATACGCAGTATTTT
- TRBD1 TRBJ2-3 TRBV5-4 CASSLGGQGTDTQYF TGTGCCAGCAGCTTAGGGGGACAGGGCACAGATACGCAGTATTTT
- - TRBJ1-2 TRBV4-1 CASSQDLRGGAYGYTF TGCGCCAGCAGCCAAGATCTAAGGGGGGGCGCCTATGGCTACACCTTC
- - TRBJ2-7 TRBV2 CASSEGYF TGTGCCAGCAGTGAGGGGTACTTC
- - TRBJ2-3 TRBV30 CAWSVGILQQYF TGTGCCTGGAGTGTCGGCATCCTACAGCAGTATTTT
- - TRBJ1-1 TRBV11-2 CASSYSGGTEAFF TGTGCCAGCAGCTACTCTGGTGGGACTGAAGCTTTCTTT
- - TRBJ2-1 TRBV5-4 CASSKILGNEQFF TGTGCCAGCAGCAAGATCTTAGGGAACGAGCAGTTCTTC
- - TRBJ2-3 TRBV28 CASSLLSDTEDTQYF TGTGCCAGCAGTTTACTTAGCGATACCGAGGATACGCAGTATTTT